This T cell receptor (beta chain) was sequenced for a study of T cells expressing NK-cell markers. Background on the study: Seven donors tested HCMV-seropositive and one tested seronegative among the eight sequenced. Study-level findings and limits: Four of the donors also had these clonotypes leading their CD3+CD56-NKG2C+ fraction. The study did not resolve the HCMV specificity of expanded NKG2C+ T cell clones.

In germline, CDR1 is SGHDT, CDR2 YYEEEE. The CDR3 length is 14 residues. 5'RACE template switching with UMIs generated TCR beta cDNA. With the 5' RACE reads reprocessed, TCRdb shows one record per CDR3 protein and no DNA. The repertoire shows about 180,000 distinct CDR3 sequences; the top ten hold around 21%. With regard to this clonotype: Its antigen remains unknown.

The J gene is TRBJ1-1, the V gene TRBV5-6. The origin of this receptor is a man aged 18-70 years in good health. Sequenced sample: blood T cells: a sorted CD56 or NKG2C T cell subset, CD4+ or CD8+ T cells, or bulk PBMC T cells (not recorded which). The CDR3 protein is CASSLYTRWTEAFF.